The 12 T cell receptor beta chains in this list originate from one sample, sequenced in a study of shared clonotypes between healthy human individuals. Using immunoSEQ multiplex PCR, the repertoire was profiled, and TCRdb retains in-frame clones only, with some absent. The sample contains about 700,000 clones, about 90% of which appear only once. Naive-designated CD8 cells lacked CD45RO, were positively enriched for CCR7, and omitted terminally differentiated effector memory CD45RA+ cells. Sequenced material: naive CD8+ T cells sorted from blood. The receptors shown here come from a young man in good health.

This sequence joins TRBV4-1 and TRBJ2-5; D is perhaps TRBD1 (6 bases). The V gene lost 2 bases and the J gene lost 2 bases, with 15 bases spanning the gap. Germline CDR1 MGHRA, CDR2 YSYEKL. This CDR3 has 16 residues. CDR3 sequence (DNA): TGCGCCAGCAGCCAACCTATTCAAACAGGGCAAGAGACCCAGTACTTC. Its translation is CASSQPIQTGQETQYF.

CDR3 nucleotides: TGTGCCAGCAGTCGAGCGGGACAGGGTTCCTACGAGCAGTACTTC. This translates into CASSRAGQGSYEQYF. This chain joins TRBV28 and TRBJ2-5, with 9 bases identical to TRBD1. The closer fit of TRBJ2-7 to the DNA end suggests the J call may be wrong. This CDR3 contains 15 residues. Germline V gene sequence: CDR1 MDHEN, CDR2 SYDVKM.

This chain joins TRBV4-1 and TRBJ1-5, with D unresolved. Trimming removed 0 bases from V and 3 bases from J, with 9 bases in between. CDR1 and CDR2 (germline): MGHRA, YSYEKL. The CDR3 extends over 15 amino acids. CDR3 sequence: CASSQDDDYNQPQHF. The CDR3 DNA reads as TGCGCCAGCAGCCAAGATGACGATTACAATCAGCCCCAGCATTTT.

The chain couples TRBV5-1 to TRBJ2-7, with 8 bases matching TRBD1. CDR1 and CDR2 from the germline V gene are SGHRS and YFSETQ. The CDR3 is 15 residues long. Germline trimming cut 1 base from V and 5 bases from J; bases unmatched to any gene: 8. CDR3 amino acids: CASSLNGQGGNEQYF. The CDR3 nucleotides read TGCGCCAGCAGCTTGAATGGACAGGGTGGGAACGAGCAGTACTTC. Variable domain in full (rest from reference TRBV5-1 and TRBJ2-7): KAGVTQTPRYLIKTRGQQVTLSCSPISGHRSVSWYQQTPGQGLQFLFEYFSETQRNKGNFPGRFSGRQFSNSRSEMNVSTLELGDSALYLCASSLNGQGGNEQYFGPGTRLTVT.

J is TRBJ2-7 and V is TRBV7-6, with 9 bases lining up with TRBD2. The CDR3 totals 15 residues. With V trimmed by 2 bases and J by 7 bases, 9 bases remained unmatched. Germline V gene data show CDR1 as SGHVS and CDR2 as FNYEAQ. In DNA, the CDR3 is TGTGCCAGCAGCTTATCTAGCGGGGCCGGGGGAGAGCAGTACTTC. The encoded protein is CASSLSSGAGGEQYF.

This chain connects TRBV13 to TRBJ1-4; a possible D gene is TRBD1 (5 bases). Germline V gene data show CDR1 as PRHDT and CDR2 as FYEKMQ (reference sequence). Trimming shortened V by 5 bases and J by 4 bases, and 8 bases separated the two germline ends. The CDR3 is 13 amino acids. CDR3 loop: CASSAGGNEKLFF. CDR3 in DNA: TGTGCCAGCAGCGCCGGGGGTAATGAAAAACTGTTTTTT.

The V call is TRBV5-6, the J call TRBJ2-3, with TRBD2 identical over 9 bases. The CDR3 has 16 amino acids. Germline lookup yields CDR1 SGHDT and CDR2 YYEEEE. The V and J ends lost 2 bases and 4 bases, in that order; junction bases with no gene match: 8. CDR3 region: CASSLVAGASPDTQYF. The DNA of the CDR3 is TGTGCCAGCAGCTTAGTAGCGGGAGCCTCCCCAGATACGCAGTATTTT.

The CDR3 region has the DNA TGTGCCAGCAGTCCCGCCGGCGGAAACTACAATGAGCAGTTCTTC. The encoded protein is CASSPAGGNYNEQFF. The chain combines TRBV9 with TRBJ2-1; no clear D. Trimming removed 5 bases at V and 3 bases at J, with 15 bases between. The CDR3 runs 15 residues. Germline V CDR1 and CDR2: SGDLS, YYNGEE.

This clone was detected only once. CDR3 region: CASSSQGGVEETQYF. The CDR3 DNA reads TGTGCCAGCAGCTCACAGGGGGGGGTGGAAGAGACCCAGTACTTC. This chain connects TRBV5-4 to TRBJ2-5, with D possibly being TRBD1 (8 bases). V was cut by 3 bases and J by 3 bases, with 15 bases left in between. The CDR3 has 15 residues. The germline gives CDR1 SGHNT, CDR2 YYREEE (reference sequence).

The V and J genes are TRBV7-9 and TRBJ2-7, with D possibly TRBD1 on 6 matching bases. This CDR3 comprises 15 residues. The V gene lost 3 bases and the J gene lost 2 bases, with 14 bases spanning the gap. Germline lookup yields CDR1 SEHNR and CDR2 FQNEAQ (reference sequence). The CDR3 nucleotides are TGTGCCAGCAGCTTTAAGGACAGTGCTGCCTACGAGCAGTACTTC. Protein sequence: CASSFKDSAAYEQYF.

For this clone: Other DNA sequences in this sample translate to the same CDR3. V gene TRBV29-1 combines with J gene TRBJ2-7; TRBD2 might be the D (5 bases). This CDR3 has 13 residues. Trimming took off 2 bases at V and 1 base at J, with 9 bases between the two ends. Germline-derived CDR1 and CDR2 are SQVTM and ANQGSEA. CDR3 sequence reads: CSVESGRSYEQYF. CDR3 DNA sequence: TGCAGCGTTGAAAGTGGGAGATCCTACGAGCAGTACTTC.

This clone came up many times. The chain carries TRBV9 and TRBJ2-1; 11 nucleotides align to TRBD2. This CDR3 comprises 15 residues. J lost 7 bases, V lost 4 bases, and 7 bases had no gene match. Germline V gene lookup returns CDR1 SGDLS and CDR2 YYNGEE. CDR3 loop: CASSFTGLADNEQFF. DNA for the CDR3: TGTGCCAGCAGCTTCACGGGACTAGCGGATAATGAGCAGTTCTTC. Supplemented by reference TRBV9 and TRBJ2-1, the full variable domain reads DSGVTQTPKHLITATGQRVTLRCSPRSGDLSVYWYQQSLDQGLQFLIQYYNGEERAKGNILERFSAQQFPDLHSELNLSSLELGDSALYFCASSFTGLADNEQFFGPGTRLTVL.